These 9 T cell receptor beta chains came from one sample sequenced in a study of cytomegalovirus exposure and HLA in healthy donors. This table comes from immunoSEQ multiplex PCR, and its TCRdb copy is limited to in-frame clones, with some not included. The sample shows under 85,000 clones, 94% of them seen only once. Sample: PBMCs. The receptors stem from a woman younger than 35 in good health and CMV-seronegative.

The rearrangement links TRBV11-2 to TRBJ2-3; 9 bases map to TRBD2. V lost 5 bases and J lost 0; bases outside the gene matches: 3. CDR1 SGHAT and CDR2 FQNNGV come from the germline V gene. The CDR3 is made up of 15 amino acids. CDR3 region: CASSLTSGSTDTQYF. The CDR3 nucleotides read TGTGCCAGCAGCCTAACTAGCGGGAGCACAGATACGCAGTATTTT. The full variable domain, rest sourced from reference TRBV11-2 and TRBJ2-3, is EAGVAQSPRYKIIEKRQSVAFWCNPISGHATLYWYQQILGQGPKLLIQFQNNGVVDDSQLPKDRFSAERLKGVDSTLKIQPAKLEDSAVYLCASSLTSGSTDTQYFGPGTRLTVL.

This clone is a singleton in its sample. The V and J genes are TRBV27 and TRBJ2-1; 12 bases match TRBD2. This CDR3 has 15 amino acids. Germline values: CDR1 MNHEY, CDR2 SMNVEV (reference sequence). The V and J ends lost 5 bases and 5 bases, in that order; junction bases with no gene match: 4. CDR3 nucleotides: TGTGCCAGCAGTCACCGGACTAGCGGGGACAATGAGCAGTTCTTC. This encodes CASSHRTSGDNEQFF.

The chain joins TRBV19 to TRBJ1-1; the D gene is possibly TRBD1 (5 bases). From germline, CDR1 is LNHDA and CDR2 SQIVND (reference sequence). This CDR3 contains 17 residues. V lost 7 bases, J lost 0 bases, and 21 bases lay in between. The CDR3 sequence: CASISPSEQVMNTEAFF. CDR3 in DNA: TGTGCCAGTATTTCCCCCTCCGAACAGGTCATGAACACTGAAGCTTTCTTT.

The gene calls are TRBV7-9 and TRBJ2-7, with 8 nucleotides matching TRBD1. V lost 10 bases and J lost 3; bases outside the gene matches: 5. The CDR3 is 12 residues long. Germline V gene sequence: CDR1 SEHNR, CDR2 FQNEAQ (reference sequence). In DNA form, the CDR3 reads TGTGCCACCCAACAGGGGGACTACGAGCAGTACTTC. This gives the protein CATQQGDYEQYF.

The chain has TRBV25-1 and TRBJ1-6, with a weak D call TRBD1 (5 bases). The CDR3 totals 14 residues. V lost 3 bases, J lost 7 bases, and 10 bases lay in between. Germline loops: CDR1 MGHDK, CDR2 SYGVNS. CDR3 sequence reads: CASSDAGKNSPLHF. CDR3 sequence (DNA): TGTGCCAGCAGTGACGCAGGGAAGAATTCACCCCTCCACTTT.

The chain uses TRBV4-2 and TRBJ2-2; 11 bases map to TRBD2. The CDR3 has 16 amino acids. V shed 2 bases and J 6 bases; nucleotides not matched to a gene: 5. From germline, CDR1 is LGHNA and CDR2 YNFKEQ. The CDR3: CASSQPALAGAGELFF. CDR3 coding DNA: TGTGCCAGCAGCCAACCTGCACTAGCGGGGGCCGGGGAGCTGTTTTTT.

The CDR3, as DNA: TGTGCCACCAGCCGCCAGAGGCAAGGGGCGGATGAGCAGTTCTTC. It is translated as CATSRQRQGADEQFF. The chain joins TRBV15 to TRBJ2-1; D might be TRBD1 (5 bases). Germline CDR1 LNHNV, CDR2 YYDKDF (reference sequence). The CDR3 has 15 residues. V was pared by 5 bases and J by 8 bases, with 19 bases between.

J is TRBJ2-1 and V is TRBV10-3; a possible D gene is TRBD2 (6 bases). There are 16 residues in the CDR3. Germline-derived CDR1 and CDR2 are ENHRY and SYGVKD. V shed 4 bases and J shed 2 bases, with 15 bases lying between them. The CDR3 region is CAISGGVGVTYNEQFF. The CDR3 DNA sequence: TGTGCCATCAGTGGCGGGGTGGGAGTAACCTACAATGAGCAGTTCTTC.

The gene calls are TRBV28 and TRBJ1-2; a possible D gene is TRBD1 (5 bases). Trimming left V 2 bases short and J 4 bases short, with 14 bases between. The germline gives CDR1 MDHEN, CDR2 SYDVKM. The CDR3 extends over 15 amino acids. CDR3 sequence reads: CASSLGDRFLYGYTF. The CDR3 nucleotides read TGTGCCAGCAGTTTAGGAGACAGATTTCTCTATGGCTACACCTTC.